Shown below are 14 T cell receptor beta chains from a single sample sequenced in a study of shared clonotypes between healthy human individuals. TCRdb keeps only in-frame clones here, not all; method: immunoSEQ multiplex PCR. The data show about 2 million clones, with over 85% seen just once and 0.13% held by the top ten. Source material: naive CD4+ T cells sorted from blood. Subset denoted: CD45RA+ positively selected. The receptors here all came from a young man in good health.

This chain's CDR3 is CASRPRGYTSLSYEQYF. The DNA of the CDR3 is TGTGCCAGCAGGCCAAGGGGCTATACCTCCCTCTCCTACGAGCAGTACTTC. This chain connects TRBV28 to TRBJ2-7, with D perhaps TRBD1 (5 bases). The CDR3 extends over 17 amino acids. The germline V gene encodes CDR1 MDHEN and CDR2 SYDVKM. The germline V and J ends were trimmed by 6 bases and 0 bases, with 21 bases remaining between them.

The gene calls are TRBV5-1 and TRBJ2-7; TRBD1 agrees at 10 bases. Per germline, CDR1 SGHRS and CDR2 YFSETQ. The CDR3 contains 14 residues. V shed 4 bases, J shed 7 bases, and the junction held 8 bases outside the gene matches. The CDR3, as DNA: TGCGCCAGCAGCCCCGGGACAGGGGCTCGAGAGCAGTACTTC. Its protein is CASSPGTGAREQYF.

The V gene is TRBV5-1, the J gene TRBJ1-1; D remains unclear. Trimming took off 4 bases at V and 1 base at J, with 17 bases between the two ends. The CDR3 covers 16 residues. CDR1 is SGHRS and CDR2 is YFSETQ in the germline V gene. This CDR3 reads CASSPVDFGSNTEAFF. DNA for the CDR3: TGCGCCAGCAGCCCCGTGGATTTCGGATCGAACACTGAAGCTTTCTTT.

The chain's CDR3 is CASSRPGQGVEQYF. DNA for the CDR3: TGTGCCAGTAGTAGACCGGGACAGGGTGTCGAGCAGTACTTC. The gene calls are TRBV19 and TRBJ2-7; 9 bases are a match to TRBD1. The germline CDR1 and CDR2 sequences are LNHDA and SQIVND (reference sequence). The V and J ends lost 4 bases and 6 bases, in that order; junction bases with no gene match: 7. The CDR3 covers 14 residues.

The chain uses TRBV5-6 and TRBJ2-5; D ambiguous. From germline, CDR1 is SGHDT and CDR2 YYEEEE. CDR3 length equals 14 residues. The V end lost 4 bases, the J end lost 2 bases, and 12 bases lay between the germline ends. CDR3: CASSGPSFQETQYF. The DNA of the CDR3 is TGTGCCAGCAGCGGCCCATCATTTCAAGAGACCCAGTACTTC. Using reference TRBV5-6 and TRBJ2-5 for the parts outside the CDR3, the full variable domain is DAGVTQSPTHLIKTRGQQVTLRCSPKSGHDTVSWYQQALGQGPQFIFQYYEEEERQRGNFPDRFSGHQFPNYSSELNVNALLLGDSALYLCASSGPSFQETQYFGPGTRLLVL.

The CDR3 spells CASSELGKGYEQFF. CDR3 coding DNA: TGTGCCAGCAGTGAATTGGGCAAGGGTTATGAGCAGTTCTTC. The chain carries TRBV6-1 and TRBJ2-1; no clear D gene. The CDR3 runs 14 residues. Germline CDR1 MNHNS, CDR2 SASEGT. Between the trimmed V and J ends, which lost 2 bases and 8 bases, there was a span of 13 bases.

V gene TRBV11-2 combines with J gene TRBJ2-7; no reliable D call. V was shortened by 4 bases and J by 7 bases, with 8 bases between the two germline ends. CDR1 is SGHAT and CDR2 is FQNNGV in the germline V gene. This CDR3 contains 11 residues. CDR3 amino acids: CASSSKAEQYF. CDR3 in DNA: TGTGCCAGCAGCTCCAAAGCGGAGCAGTACTTC.

The V call is TRBV6-5, the J call TRBJ1-2; tentatively, D is TRBD1 (6 bases). The germline V and J ends were trimmed by 5 bases and 8 bases, with 12 bases remaining between them. The CDR3 consists of 12 residues. Germline-derived CDR1 and CDR2 are MNHEY and SVGAGI. CDR3 bases: TGTGCCAGCAGTAATACCAGGGGCGGCTACACCTTC. It specifies CASSNTRGGYTF.

This clone was detected a few times. The chain links TRBV11-3 to TRBJ2-2, with D possibly being TRBD2 (5 bases). This CDR3 is 16 amino acids long. Germline loops: CDR1 SGHNT, CDR2 YENEEA. Trimming shortened V by 5 bases and J by 4 bases, and 17 bases separated the two germline ends. The CDR3 loop is CASSPSGSKLTGELFF. The CDR3 bases are TGTGCCAGCAGCCCGAGCGGTTCGAAACTCACCGGGGAGCTGTTTTTT.

The CDR3 spells CASSTTPGTGNFEQYF. The CDR3, as DNA: TGCGCCAGCAGCACTACCCCCGGGACAGGGAACTTCGAGCAGTACTTC. V is TRBV5-1 and J is TRBJ2-7; 9 bases map to TRBD1. Germline assignment: CDR1 SGHRS and CDR2 YFSETQ. Trimming at V came to 4 bases and at J to 6 bases, leaving 14 bases not matched to a gene. The CDR3 is 16 residues long. Full variable domain (rest looked up from reference TRBV5-1 and TRBJ2-7): KAGVTQTPRYLIKTRGQQVTLSCSPISGHRSVSWYQQTPGQGLQFLFEYFSETQRNKGNFPGRFSGRQFSNSRSEMNVSTLELGDSALYLCASSTTPGTGNFEQYFGPGTRLTVT.

This chain joins TRBV6-1 and TRBJ1-6; 9 positions match TRBD1. Germline trimming cut 8 bases from V and 11 bases from J; bases unmatched to any gene: 13. The CDR3 totals 15 residues. The germline V gene has CDR1 MNHNS and CDR2 SASEGT. This CDR3 is CASGRPGQGTTPLHF. CDR3 nucleotide sequence: TGTGCCAGCGGACGACCGGGACAGGGTACTACACCCCTCCACTTT.

V is TRBV10-1 and J is TRBJ1-2, with D maybe TRBD1 (5 bases). Germline CDR1 reads WNHNN; CDR2 reads SYGVQD (reference sequence). The CDR3 extends over 13 amino acids. Trimming stripped 3 bases from V and 4 bases from J, with 9 bases between. Here the CDR3 reads CASSDGQGYGYTF. CDR3 nucleotides: TGCGCCAGCAGTGACGGGCAGGGCTATGGCTACACCTTC.

The chain links TRBV6-1 to TRBJ1-6, with TRBD1 identical over 8 bases. CDR1 is MNHNS and CDR2 is SASEGT in the germline V gene. The CDR3 is 16 residues long. The trim removed 4 bases at V and 3 bases at J, leaving 5 bases unmatched. CDR3 nucleotides: TGTGCCAGCAGTGTGGACAGGGCGGGCTATAATTCACCCCTCCACTTT. This translates into CASSVDRAGYNSPLHF.

This chain uses TRBV15 with TRBJ2-5; unclear D gene. CDR1 and CDR2 (germline): LNHNV, YYDKDF (reference sequence). CDR3 length equals 13 residues. V was shortened by 4 bases and J by 1 base, with 7 bases between the two germline ends. CDR3 nucleotide sequence: TGTGCCACCAGCATTTACCCCCAAGAGACCCAGTACTTC. Translating gives CATSIYPQETQYF.